This TCR beta chain was found in a study of T cells after yellow fever vaccination (dated by TCRdb to the late 2010s). About the full investigation: The SMART-Seq v4 Ultra Low Input RNA kit was used to prepare libraries from fractions with low cell numbers. Two healthy male donors made up the cohort, one aged 18 to 30 years and the other aged 30 to 40 years. Bulk TCR alpha and beta repertoires were sequenced longitudinally to track T-cell clones before and after primary and booster YFV17D yellow fever vaccination. Blood samples were taken at several timepoints before and after primary and secondary immunization, and bulk PBMC replicates and cell subsets were isolated.

From the germline V gene, CDR1 is SGHRS and CDR2 is YFSETQ. Reading from cysteine to phenylalanine, the CDR3 counts 16 amino acids. Here the CDR3 DNA is all that survives: 48 bases in frame from base 1. The junction shows trimming of 4 bases on V and 2 bases on J, and the gene matches do not reach 7 bases of it. The treatment or condition label for this specimen denotes: live attenuated yellow fever vaccine strain. A standard Ficoll-Paque protocol was used to isolate PBMCs from peripheral blood. CD4 and CD8 T-cell fractions were isolated with Dynabeads CD4 and CD8 positive selection kits. TriZol was used to extract RNA from bulk PBMCs, from CD4 and CD8 fractions, and from dextramer-positive and dextramer-negative fractions. Of note for this clonotype: The specificity of this receptor is unknown. Base quality data are lacking; no much larger clone is found one base away.

Sequencing used an Illumina NovaSeq 6000. Synthesis of TCR cDNA relied on 5'RACE template switching, a step that introduced a universal primer site along with unique molecular identifiers. Priming for cDNA synthesis came from both the TCR alpha and TCR beta constant segments. Library amplification used two PCR steps, and the second PCR step added sample barcodes and sequencing adapters. Sequencing of libraries was done on Illumina HiSeq 2500 (2x100 bp) or NovaSeq (2x150 bp). The paper's processing steps were these. Reads were demultiplexed and collapsed into UMI consensus sequences with MIGEC, and V(D)J alignment was performed with MiXCR. Using edgeR on replicate PBMC samples, clonotypes were called vaccine-responding if FDR was below 0.01 and the log2 fold change was above 5 up to day 15. CD4 or CD8 identity was assigned to each bulk clonotype according to whether the clonotype was present at higher abundance in the sequenced CD4 repertoire or the sequenced CD8 repertoire. TCRdb reprocessing: public reads trimmed at Q25 with fastp, clones called with MiXCR, in-frame beta chains kept. Entries that share a CDR3 protein sequence are merged under the most common genes and DNA. Clone size and V and J calls follow TCRdb, not the original study. This sample gives some 260,000 distinct CDR3 sequences in total; 5.2% of them show up just once. The top ten hold around 3.5% of the sample.

Paper-wide results and their limitations: The secondary T-cell response was weaker than the primary response but faster, peaking on day 5 instead of day 15. The study included only a couple of donors, which limits how far the findings can be generalized. Because abundant contaminating clonotypes from the bulk population could be contained in FACS-sorted repertoires, computational filtering was required. A small share of clonotypes occurred in both CD4 and CD8 compartments, likely arising from convergent recombination. After the booster, most of the clones that had expanded following primary vaccination were detected again (approximately 95% of CD4 and 88% of CD8), which suggests that memory was broadly maintained.

Sequencing used CD4+ T cells sorted from PBMCs, obtained on the day of the yellow fever booster vaccination. In this chain, TRBV5-1 is recombined with TRBJ2-3; TRBD2 lines up with 10 middle nucleotides. This receptor was taken from a man between 18 and 29 years old who received the YFV17D yellow fever vaccine. In nucleotide form, the sequence is TGCGCCAGCAGCCCTGGACTAGCGGATTTCACAGATACGCAGTATTTT. Translated, this gives CASSPGLADFTDTQYF.